This entry lists 14 T cell receptor beta chains sequenced from one sample in a study of beta chain features in type 1 diabetes. Reverse transcription of all isolated RNA meant that expressed TCRB transcripts were sequenced. The protocol was immunoSEQ multiplex PCR, while the TCRdb copy is restricted to in-frame clones and leaves out a portion. The sample comprises more than 150,000 clones, approximately 8.4% of which are singletons, and 2% to 3% rests with the top ten. The source material was central memory CD4+ T cells from blood. All receptors derive from a woman under 30 in good health.

The chain recombines TRBV30 with TRBJ2-3; 13 bases are shared with TRBD2. This CDR3 contains 15 residues. In germline, CDR1 is GTSNPN, CDR2 SVGIG (reference sequence). J was trimmed by 6 bases and V by 2 bases; bases with no gene match: 5. The CDR3 loop reads CAWSRGLAGMDTQYF. CDR3 nucleotide sequence: TGTGCCTGGAGTAGGGGACTAGCGGGAATGGATACGCAGTATTTT.

There are a few counts of this clone. This specimen includes other DNA sequences encoding the same CDR3. V is TRBV9 and J is TRBJ2-5, with 7 nucleotides matching TRBD2. V lost 0 bases to trimming and J lost 4 bases; unmatched junction nucleotides: 6. Germline V CDR1 and CDR2: SGDLS, YYNGEE. The CDR3 extends over 15 amino acids. The CDR3 coding sequence is TGTGCCAGCAGCGTAGGGGGGGGAGAGGGAGAGACCCAGTACTTC. Translation gives CASSVGGGEGETQYF.

The table lists this clone with a count of one. This chain links TRBV5-1 with TRBJ1-2; no definite D call. V was shortened by 4 bases and J by 6 bases, with 13 bases between the two germline ends. The germline V gene encodes CDR1 SGHRS and CDR2 YFSETQ. The CDR3 sequence is 13 residues long. The CDR3: CASSPVAGNGYTF. Here the CDR3 DNA reads TGCGCCAGCAGCCCGGTTGCGGGGAATGGCTACACCTTC.

This chain joins TRBV5-1 and TRBJ1-1, with 8 bases that match TRBD1. The CDR3 has 14 residues. CDR1 is SGHRS and CDR2 is YFSETQ in the germline V gene. The V and J ends lost 4 bases and 5 bases, in that order; junction bases with no gene match: 7. The CDR3, as DNA: TGCGCCAGCAGCGGGAGGGACAGGAATACTGAAGCTTTCTTT. Protein product: CASSGRDRNTEAFF. The variable domain in full, with the rest retrieved from reference TRBV5-1 and TRBJ1-1, is KAGVTQTPRYLIKTRGQQVTLSCSPISGHRSVSWYQQTPGQGLQFLFEYFSETQRNKGNFPGRFSGRQFSNSRSEMNVSTLELGDSALYLCASSGRDRNTEAFFGQGTRLTVV.

The chain recombines TRBV5-4 with TRBJ2-5, with 13 bases that match TRBD2. The J segment lost 5 bases and the V segment lost 0 bases, leaving 7 bases of the junction unmatched. Germline V CDR1 and CDR2: SGHNT, YYREEE (reference sequence). CDR3 length equals 17 residues. CDR3 amino acids: CASSLVSGLAGRETQYF. In DNA form, the CDR3 reads TGTGCCAGCAGCTTGGTGTCGGGACTAGCGGGGCGGGAGACCCAGTACTTC.

V is TRBV7-3 and J is TRBJ2-2, with D perhaps matching TRBD1 (6 bases). The CDR3 is 14 residues long. V was trimmed by 5 bases and J by 2 bases, leaving 9 bases between them. CDR1 and CDR2 (germline): SGHTA, FQGTGA. DNA for the CDR3: TGTGCCAGCAGCCCGGACAGAAACACCGGGGAGCTGTTTTTT. It encodes CASSPDRNTGELFF.

The rearrangement joins TRBV5-1 to TRBJ2-2; TRBD2 agrees at 11 bases. The V segment lost 0 bases and the J segment 6 bases; nucleotides outside the gene matches: 4. The CDR3 has 16 amino acids. Germline assignment: CDR1 SGHRS and CDR2 YFSETQ. The CDR3 region is CASSLDLAGGAGELFF. For the CDR3, the DNA is TGCGCCAGCAGCTTGGACCTAGCGGGAGGTGCCGGGGAGCTGTTTTTT.

The chain joins TRBV7-2 to TRBJ2-2; 8 nucleotides align to TRBD2. CDR3 length: 14 residues. The germline CDR1 and CDR2 sequences are SGHTA and FQGNSA. After removal of 3 bases from V and 6 bases from J, the junction contained 3 bases not matched to a gene. CDR3 nucleotides: TGTGCCAGCAGCTTGGGACTAGGGTCCGGGGAGCTGTTTTTT. This encodes CASSLGLGSGELFF.

This clone was counted only a few times. The CDR3 bases are TGCAGCCTTTCGGGGTACGGCTATGGCTACACCTTC. Translating gives CSLSGYGYGYTF. The chain employs TRBV29-1 and TRBJ1-2; D gene uncertain. In germline, CDR1 is SQVTM, CDR2 ANQGSEA. Trimming pared 8 bases from V and 4 bases from J, leaving 14 bases between. This CDR3 is built from 12 residues.

In this sample, this clone turned up a few times. The chain recombines TRBV27 with TRBJ1-2; TRBD1 matches at 9 bases. CDR1 MNHEY and CDR2 SMNVEV come from the germline V gene (reference sequence). The CDR3 is 13 amino acids. With V trimmed by 4 bases and J by 7 bases, 4 bases remained unmatched. CDR3 sequence (DNA): TGTGCCAGCAGTTGGGACAGGGAGGCTGGCTACACCTTC. It codes for CASSWDREAGYTF.

The sample holds one count of this clone. The chain links TRBV6-5 to TRBJ2-2; D may be TRBD1 (5 bases). Trimming removed 6 bases at V and 1 base at J, with 12 bases between. The CDR3 has 15 residues. Germline assignment: CDR1 MNHEY and CDR2 SVGAGI. The CDR3 spells CASRGRALNTGELFF. In nucleotides, the CDR3 is TGTGCCAGCAGGGGCAGGGCGCTGAACACCGGGGAGCTGTTTTTT.

V and J are TRBV6-1 and TRBJ2-7, with 8 positions matching TRBD2. From germline, CDR1 is MNHNS and CDR2 SASEGT. J lost 0 bases, V lost 5 bases, and 3 bases had no gene match. There are 14 residues in the CDR3. In nucleotides, the CDR3 is TGTGCCAGCAGTATCGGGACTAGCTCCTACGAGCAGTACTTC. Translating gives CASSIGTSSYEQYF.

The genes are TRBV6-5 and TRBJ2-7; TRBD2 is a possible D gene (6 bases). Trimming cost V 9 bases and J 1 base, with 19 bases left between them. The germline CDR1 and CDR2 sequences are MNHEY and SVGAGI. The CDR3 length is 15 residues. CDR3 nucleotides: TGTGCCAGTACTTTGTTAGCGGCCGCTTCCTACGAGCAGTACTTC. It translates to CASTLLAAASYEQYF.

This chain links TRBV7-9 with TRBJ1-1; D may be TRBD1 (6 bases). V gave up 4 bases and J gave up 0 bases, with 9 bases separating them. CDR1 and CDR2 (germline): SEHNR, FQNEAQ (reference sequence). CDR3 length: 14 amino acids. CDR3 sequence: CASSWTAMNTEAFF. The CDR3 bases are TGTGCCAGCAGCTGGACAGCCATGAACACTGAAGCTTTCTTT.